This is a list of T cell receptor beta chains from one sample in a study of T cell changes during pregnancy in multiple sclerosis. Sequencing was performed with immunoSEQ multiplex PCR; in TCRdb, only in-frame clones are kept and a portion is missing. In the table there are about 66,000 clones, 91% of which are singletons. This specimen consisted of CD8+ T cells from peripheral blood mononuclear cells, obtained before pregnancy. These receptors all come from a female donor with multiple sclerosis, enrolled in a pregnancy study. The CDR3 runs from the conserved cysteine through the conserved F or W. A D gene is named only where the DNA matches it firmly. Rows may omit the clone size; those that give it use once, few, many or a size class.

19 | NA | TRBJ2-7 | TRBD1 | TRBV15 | CATSSLKLIPGTDSYEQYF | TGTGCCACCAGCAGCCTCAAGCTCATCCCCGGGACAGACTCCTACGAGCAGTACTTC
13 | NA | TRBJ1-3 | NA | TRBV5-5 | CASSLDSGNTIYF | TGTGCCAGCAGCTTGGACAGTGGAAACACCATATATTTT
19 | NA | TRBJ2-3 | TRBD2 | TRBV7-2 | CASSWQPGLAGPSPDTQYF | TGTGCCAGCAGCTGGCAACCGGGACTAGCGGGGCCGTCGCCAGATACGCAGTATTTT
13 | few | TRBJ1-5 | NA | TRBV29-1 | CSVGDSDHQPQHF | TGCAGCGTTGGAGACAGCGACCATCAGCCCCAGCATTTT
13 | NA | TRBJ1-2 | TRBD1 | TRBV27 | CASRTGTAYGYTF | TGTGCCAGCAGGACCGGGACAGCCTATGGCTACACCTTC
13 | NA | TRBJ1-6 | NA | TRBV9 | CASSEGPGETLHF | TGTGCCAGCAGCGAGGGGCCGGGGGAAACCCTCCACTTT
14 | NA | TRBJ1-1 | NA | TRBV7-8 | CASSHTGLNTEAFF | TGTGCCAGCAGCCATACGGGACTAAACACTGAAGCTTTCTTT
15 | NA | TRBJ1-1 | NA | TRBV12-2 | CASRLAVPQRTEAFF | TGTGCAAGTCGCTTAGCGGTCCCTCAGCGCACTGAAGCTTTCTTT
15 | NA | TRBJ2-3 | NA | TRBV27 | CASSSREAGTDTQYF | TGTGCCAGCAGTTCCCGGGAAGCCGGCACAGATACGCAGTATTTT
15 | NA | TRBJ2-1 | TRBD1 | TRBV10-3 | CAISEGDRDRNEQFF | TGTGCCATCAGTGAAGGGGACAGGGATCGCAATGAGCAGTTCTTC
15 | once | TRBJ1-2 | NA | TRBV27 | CASSPSPPNPGGYTF | TGTGCCAGCAGTCCCTCCCCCCCCAACCCGGGAGGCTACACCTTC
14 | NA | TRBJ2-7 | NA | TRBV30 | CAWSPETRPHEQYF | TGTGCCTGGAGTCCTGAAACGCGCCCCCACGAGCAGTACTTC
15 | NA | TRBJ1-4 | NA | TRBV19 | CASSIVTGPNEKLFF | TGTGCCAGTAGTATAGTAACAGGGCCTAATGAAAAACTGTTTTTT
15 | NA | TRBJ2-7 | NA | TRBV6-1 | CASVLDLGHLYEQYF | TGTGCCAGCGTTCTTGATTTGGGACATCTATACGAGCAGTACTTC
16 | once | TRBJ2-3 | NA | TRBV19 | CASTPGTPVRTDTQYF | TGTGCCAGTACCCCCGGGACACCTGTCCGCACAGATACGCAGTATTTT
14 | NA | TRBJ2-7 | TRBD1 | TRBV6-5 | CASSLGQGAYEQYF | TGTGCCAGCAGTTTAGGACAGGGGGCCTACGAGCAGTACTTC
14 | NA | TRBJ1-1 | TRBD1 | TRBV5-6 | CASSLGGQGGEAFF | TGTGCCAGCAGCTTGGGGGGACAGGGGGGAGAAGCTTTCTTT
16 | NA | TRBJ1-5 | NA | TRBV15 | CATSRSTGGAGQPQHF | TGTGCCACCAGCAGATCGACTGGCGGGGCGGGTCAGCCCCAGCATTTT
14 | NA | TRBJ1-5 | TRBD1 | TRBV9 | CASSASGGSQPQHF | TGTGCCAGCAGCGCGTCAGGGGGGAGTCAGCCCCAGCATTTT
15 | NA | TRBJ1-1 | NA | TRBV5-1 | CASSSPGQGDTEAFF | TGCGCCAGCAGCAGCCCGGGACAAGGGGACACTGAAGCTTTCTTT
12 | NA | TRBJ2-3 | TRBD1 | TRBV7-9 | CASSSIQGIQYF | TGTGCCAGCAGCTCTATACAGGGGATCCAGTATTTT
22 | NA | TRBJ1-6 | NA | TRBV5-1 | CASSLEGGSLLRGSSYNSPLHF | TGCGCCAGCAGCTTGGAAGGGGGATCATTACTACGAGGAAGCTCCTATAATTCACCCCTCCACTTT
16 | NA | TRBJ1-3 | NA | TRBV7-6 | CASSPLQGDLVHTIYF | TGTGCCAGCAGCCCATTGCAGGGCGACCTTGTTCACACCATATATTTT
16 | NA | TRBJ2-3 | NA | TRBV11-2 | CASSVPPGGHTDTQYF | TGTGCCAGCAGCGTCCCCCCGGGGGGACACACAGATACGCAGTATTTT
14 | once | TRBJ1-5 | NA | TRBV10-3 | CAISESWGQQPQHF | TGTGCCATCAGTGAGTCCTGGGGGCAACAGCCCCAGCATTTT
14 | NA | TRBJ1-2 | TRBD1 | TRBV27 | CASSFFGTDYGYTF | TGTGCCAGCAGTTTCTTCGGGACAGACTATGGCTACACCTTC
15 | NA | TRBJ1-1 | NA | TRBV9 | CASSPPGRGNTEAFF | TGTGCCAGCAGCCCTCCTGGCAGGGGGAACACTGAAGCTTTCTTT
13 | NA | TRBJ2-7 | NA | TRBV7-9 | CASSPGLWDEQYF | TGTGCCAGCAGCCCAGGGTTATGGGACGAGCAGTACTTC
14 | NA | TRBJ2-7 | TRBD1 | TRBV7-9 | CASSLVGQGYEQYF | TGTGCCAGCAGCTTAGTCGGACAGGGCTACGAGCAGTACTTC
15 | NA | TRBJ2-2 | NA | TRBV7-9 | CASSHDRAGTGELFF | TGTGCCAGCAGCCATGACAGGGCGGGGACCGGGGAGCTGTTTTTT
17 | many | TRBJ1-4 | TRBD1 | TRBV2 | CASRQDRGHATNEKLFF | TGTGCCAGCAGGCAAGACAGGGGGCATGCAACTAATGAAAAACTGTTTTTT
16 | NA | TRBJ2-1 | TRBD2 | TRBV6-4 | CASSDSRTSGSNEQFF | TGTGCCAGCAGTGACTCGAGAACTAGCGGCTCTAATGAGCAGTTCTTC
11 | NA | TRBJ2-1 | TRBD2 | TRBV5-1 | CASTGGNEQFF | TGCGCCAGTACGGGGGGGAATGAGCAGTTCTTC